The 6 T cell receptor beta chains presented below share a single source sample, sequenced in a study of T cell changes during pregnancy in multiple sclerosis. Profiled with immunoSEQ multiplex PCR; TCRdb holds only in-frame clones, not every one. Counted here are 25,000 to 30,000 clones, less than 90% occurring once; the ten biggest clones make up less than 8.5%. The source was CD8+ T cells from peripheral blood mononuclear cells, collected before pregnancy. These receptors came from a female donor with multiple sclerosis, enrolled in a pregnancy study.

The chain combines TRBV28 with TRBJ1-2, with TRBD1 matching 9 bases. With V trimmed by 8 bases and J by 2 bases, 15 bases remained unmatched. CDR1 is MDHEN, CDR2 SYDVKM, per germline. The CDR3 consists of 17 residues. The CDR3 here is CASWSGQGTNNNYGYTF. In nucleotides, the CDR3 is TGTGCCAGCTGGAGTGGACAGGGGACTAATAACAACTATGGCTACACCTTC.

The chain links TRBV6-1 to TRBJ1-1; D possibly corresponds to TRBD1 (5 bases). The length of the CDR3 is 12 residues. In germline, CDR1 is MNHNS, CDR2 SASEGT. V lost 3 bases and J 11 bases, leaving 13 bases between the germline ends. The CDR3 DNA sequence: TGTGCCAGCAGTGATTCGGGGGATGGGGCTTTCTTT. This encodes CASSDSGDGAFF.

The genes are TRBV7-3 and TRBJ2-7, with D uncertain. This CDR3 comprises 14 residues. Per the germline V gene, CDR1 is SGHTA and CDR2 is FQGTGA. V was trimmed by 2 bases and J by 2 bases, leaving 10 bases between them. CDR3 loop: CASSLYGPPYEQYF. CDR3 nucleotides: TGTGCCAGCAGCTTATATGGGCCCCCCTACGAGCAGTACTTC.

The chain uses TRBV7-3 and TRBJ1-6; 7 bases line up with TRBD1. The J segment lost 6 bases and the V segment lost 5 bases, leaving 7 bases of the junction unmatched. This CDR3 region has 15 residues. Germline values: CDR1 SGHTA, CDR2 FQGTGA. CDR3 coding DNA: TGTGCCAGCAGCGAGACAGGGCGGGCTAATTCACCCCTCCACTTT. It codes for CASSETGRANSPLHF.

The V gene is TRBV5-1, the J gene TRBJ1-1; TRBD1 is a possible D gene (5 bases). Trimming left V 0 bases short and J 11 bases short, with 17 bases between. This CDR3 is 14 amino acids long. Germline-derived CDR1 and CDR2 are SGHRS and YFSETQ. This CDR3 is CASSLGLGDRFAFF. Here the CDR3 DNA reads TGCGCCAGCAGCTTGGGATTAGGAGACAGATTCGCTTTCTTT.

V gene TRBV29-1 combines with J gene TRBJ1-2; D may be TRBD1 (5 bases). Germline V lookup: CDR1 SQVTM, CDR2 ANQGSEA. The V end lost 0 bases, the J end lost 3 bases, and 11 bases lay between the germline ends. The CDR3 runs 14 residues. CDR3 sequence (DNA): TGCAGCGTTGAAGATCCTGGGGCCGACTATGGCTACACCTTC. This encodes CSVEDPGADYGYTF. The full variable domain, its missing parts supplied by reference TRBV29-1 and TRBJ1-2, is SAVISQKPSRDICQRGTSLTIQCQVDSQVTMMFWYRQQPGQSLTLIATANQGSEATYESGFVIDKFPISRPNLTFSTLTVSNMSPEDSSIYLCSVEDPGADYGYTFGSGTRLTVV.